This TCR beta chain was recorded in a study of cytomegalovirus exposure and HLA in healthy donors (dated by TCRdb to the late 2010s). Regarding the research as a whole: An earlier analysis of around 600 of the donors reported about 250 Gb of sequence data and around 110 million unique TCR beta sequences from approximately 180 million T cells. An early release that covered some 640 HLA-typed donors contained approximately 290 gigabases of sequencing data and 75 million to 100 million unique TCR sequences. The genetic ancestry cluster associated with self-reported Caucasian donors included 81% of the 398 genotyped donors. The study aimed to test whether cataloging public T cell receptors could reveal signatures of past pathogen exposure. The study profiled the T cell repertoires of hundreds of subjects by immunosequencing and related them to cytomegalovirus serostatus. In addition to the first cohort of 666 subjects, a separate validation cohort of 120 different subjects was used. The study combined high-throughput TCR immunosequencing, statistical association of individual TCRs with disease status, and machine learning to predict cytomegalovirus infection status. A later analysis re-examined previously published TCR beta repertoires from more than 600 donors and added high-resolution HLA genotyping to investigate patterns of TCR occurrence. Rather than using new phenotypic data, the later analysis identified candidate immune exposures from TCR beta sequences and from how often those sequences occurred across donors. An earlier analysis of some 600 of the donors applied high-throughput TCR beta sequencing to assess whether each TCR beta V gene segment acted as functional or pseudogenic. Donor age, sex, ethnicity and CMV serostatus were compiled alongside the repertoire data. Genome-wide SNP genotypes for about 55% of the 666 donors were used in a later genetic analysis, which treated that subset as a discovery cohort. All discovery cohort repertoires had been generated on a single sequencing platform. Both class I and class II loci were covered by HLA typing, at four-digit resolution. Typing coverage varied by locus: roughly 629-640 donors for A, B, C, DRB1 and DQB1; under 550 for DQA1; more than 600 for DPA1; approximately 450 for DPB1. Several DR-DQ haplotypes were treated as single units for association and clustering because of strong linkage in the cohort. On average, around 230,000 unique TCR beta nucleotide sequences were sequenced per donor among about 400 genotyped donors of the cohort, with roughly a sixth of those sequences being non-productive.

The CDR3 sequence holds 14 residues, the cysteine and phenylalanine included. This entry keeps only the CDR3 DNA: 42 bases, framed from base 1. The trim is 2 bases for V and 5 bases for J, with a gap of 10 bases between the germline ends. CDR1 and CDR2 were assigned from the germline V gene as MNHEY and SVGAGI. Results the study describes overall, beyond this receptor: A later genetic analysis associated a missense DCLRE1C variant with V-gene and J-gene trimming of TCR beta chains, and an independent cohort replicated the association. A later analysis found that most CMV-associated TCR beta chains appeared HLA-restricted, with HLA associations seemingly driven largely by CMV exposure. It was suggested by the authors that the approach could potentially be generalized to other disease states and immunological phenotypes. A cluster of highly shared sequence variants was judged likely to represent a technical artifact of the sequencing pipeline. According to a later analysis, TCR association rates differed among HLA loci, with DRB1 alleles showing the most associated TCRs and HLA-C alleles showing the fewest. In vitro tests confirmed that a few of the cytomegalovirus-associated TCR beta chains recognize cytomegalovirus antigens. Immune exposure information for the cohort was limited to CMV serostatus. Linkage disequilibrium might explain the correlated functional status among segregating V segments, but an unknown experimental factor could not be ruled out. In a later genetic analysis, fewer N-insertions in productive TCRs were reported among donors in an Asian-associated ancestry cluster than the approximately 670-donor mean. Across donors, most TCR sequences were observed very rarely, whereas some public TCRs were present in many individuals. An earlier analysis of around 540 of the donors showed that most TCR beta V segments appeared in productive rearrangements either about 90% or about 30% of the time, which broadly matched IMGT annotations. Because HLA typing was missing for some donors at each locus, association tests included only the typed subset. In this cohort, only TCR beta chains were sequenced, and detectable features were limited by the absence of alpha or paired-chain data. The classifier was reported to diagnose cytomegalovirus status with high specificity and sensitivity in both the original and validation cohorts. At a false discovery rate of 0.05, a later analysis linked 15,000 to 20,000 TCR beta sequences to specific HLA alleles. Because the 87-base-pair reads could not distinguish some IMGT-functional V segments, including TRBV6-2 and TRBV6-3, those segments were excluded. In the study, some 160 TCR beta chains were listed as associated with cytomegalovirus. Roughly 17 rarely observed V segments, including chromosome 9 orphons, were excluded from the earlier analysis of a few hundred of the donors because counts were too low. The presence/absence analyses assumed that sequencing depth was roughly uniform across donors, and that assumption may not be true. Several of the top co-occurrence clusters appeared to be linked to parvovirus B19, influenza, CMV and Epstein-Barr virus, according to a later analysis. A further reported finding was that TCR beta sequences accurately predicted the HLA-A and HLA-B alleles for most subjects in the first cohort. When HLA alleles, especially DR and DQ, strongly co-occurred, TCR associations were difficult to assign to individual alleles. Compared with equally common non-associated chains, HLA-associated TCR beta chains in a later analysis were more clonally expanded and had lower generation probabilities.

Library construction relied on the immunoSEQ multiplex PCR assay. A mixture of 60 forward primers for TCR Vbeta segments and 13 reverse primers for TCR Jbeta segments was used in the multiplex PCR. Amplification of the CDR3 region of rearranged TCR beta genes was performed with a multiplex PCR assay on genomic DNA. On the Illumina HiSeq System, the amplified TCR beta libraries were sequenced as 87-base-pair reads. On the authors' methods: Across the roughly 670 repertoires, a later analysis counted some 81 million unique TCR beta chains, about 10 million of which were shared by at least two donors. Raw reads were error-corrected and collapsed into unique sequences by a nearest-neighbor algorithm in which closely related sequences were merged to remove PCR and sequencing errors. Alignment of CDR3 sequences to IMGT reference sequences was used to assign V, D and J gene segments. For a sequence to be retained, a match of at least six nucleotides to both a V gene segment and a J gene segment was required. A rearrangement was called productive if the CDR3 had no stop codons and remained in frame with V and J, and every other rearrangement was called non-productive. Following IMGT convention, CDR3 was defined as the stretch from the second conserved V-encoded cysteine up to the conserved J-encoded phenylalanine. Sequences without an unambiguous match to a single V gene segment were excluded from the earlier analysis of 587 of the donors. An earlier analysis of about 590 of the donors classified V segments as functional when productive rearrangements were above 56.7% and as segregating when the standard deviation between donors was above 5%. To diagnose cytomegalovirus status from the catalog of TCR beta chain sequences, a statistical classification framework was built. A later analysis assigned V and J genes by comparing TCR nucleotide sequences with IMGT/GENE-DB human TR gene sequences. Using the TCRdist pipeline, a later analysis assigned CDR3 sequences along with most-parsimonious VDJ recombination scenarios. In a later analysis, each TCR beta chain was defined by its CDR3 amino acid sequence together with its V-gene family, and reads lacking a unique V-gene family were excluded. A later analysis removed 500 to 600 highly shared, low-generation-probability nucleotide sequences to deal with suspected cross-contamination and a sequencing artifact. A later analysis calculated a clonal expansion index for each public chain from normalized within-repertoire ranks of inferred template counts. Generation probabilities in a later analysis came from a VDJ recombination model fitted to out-of-frame rearrangements, and those results were checked against IGoR. Hypergeometric tests were used in a later analysis to score TCR-TCR, TCR-HLA and TCR-CMV co-occurrence, with a repertoire-size bias correction applied to the TCR pairs. To estimate false discovery rates, a later analysis permuted the HLA or CMV assignments 20 times. In a later analysis, co-occurring TCRs were grouped using DBSCAN, with TCRdist sequence similarity added in when clustering inside HLA-allele-positive subsets. Repertoires with fewer than 30,000 or more than 120,000 public chains, plus five repertoires with anomalous nucleotide sharing, were excluded from co-occurrence clustering. TCRdb carries this immuneACCESS record with in-frame sequences only. Its versions omit some clonotypes, under half of them owing to an unresolved V gene in the studies checked, with the rest unexplained. For V, J and clone size, that table is used; D and trimming come from the DNA. The sample has approximately 150,000 clones on record, about 80% of them singletons. The top ten clones comprise 9.7% of the sample.

Points on this clone: Its antigen is not yet known. Base qualities are not at hand, and no much larger clone is one base apart.

The cohort comprised 710 or so healthy bone marrow donors. At the time of sampling, every cohort member was nominally healthy, though immune exposures that went unrecorded were likely present. The donor was CMV seropositive and was included in the group of approximately 300 seropositive cohort members. A peripheral blood sample was provided by each donor, and peripheral blood mononuclear cells were used for TCR beta sequencing. The Qiagen DNeasy Blood Extraction Kit was used to extract genomic DNA from the blood cell samples. The chain is encoded by TRBV6-5 joined to TRBJ2-1; TRBD1 is a weak D gene call, 6 bases matching. The sample consisted of PBMCs. This clonotype was sampled from a man aged 18 to 30 in good health and CMV-seropositive. The CDR3 is CASSYRAGDNEQFF. The DNA sequence reads TGTGCCAGCAGTTACAGGGCAGGGGACAATGAGCAGTTCTTC.